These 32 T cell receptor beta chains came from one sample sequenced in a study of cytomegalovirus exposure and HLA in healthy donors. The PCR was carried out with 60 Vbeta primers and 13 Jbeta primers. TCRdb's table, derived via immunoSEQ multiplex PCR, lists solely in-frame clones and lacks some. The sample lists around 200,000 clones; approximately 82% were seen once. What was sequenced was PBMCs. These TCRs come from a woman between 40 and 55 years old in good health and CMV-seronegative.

In DNA form, the CDR3 reads TGCAGCGTTCGGCTCGGGGGGCGCGACTATGGCTACACCTTC. Amino acids: CSVRLGGRDYGYTF. This rearrangement joins TRBV29-1 to TRBJ1-2; tentative D call: TRBD1 (6 bases). This CDR3 is built from 14 residues. CDR1 and CDR2 from the germline V gene are SQVTM and ANQGSEA. V lost 5 bases and J lost 3, with 16 bases in between.

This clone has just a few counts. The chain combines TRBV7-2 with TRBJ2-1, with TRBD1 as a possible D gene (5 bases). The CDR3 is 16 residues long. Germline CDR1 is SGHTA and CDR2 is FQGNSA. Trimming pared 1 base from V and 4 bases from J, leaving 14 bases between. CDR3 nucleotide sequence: TGTGCCAGCAGCTTAGATTCAGGAAGGGGTTACAATGAGCAGTTCTTC. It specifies CASSLDSGRGYNEQFF.

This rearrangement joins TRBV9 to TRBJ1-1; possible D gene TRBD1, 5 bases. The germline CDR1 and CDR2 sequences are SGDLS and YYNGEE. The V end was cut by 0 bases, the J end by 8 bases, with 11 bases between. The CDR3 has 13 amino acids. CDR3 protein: CASSVVLGGEAFF. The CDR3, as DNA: TGTGCCAGCAGCGTAGTACTGGGGGGGGAAGCTTTCTTT. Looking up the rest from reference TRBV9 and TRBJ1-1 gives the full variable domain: DSGVTQTPKHLITATGQRVTLRCSPRSGDLSVYWYQQSLDQGLQFLIQYYNGEERAKGNILERFSAQQFPDLHSELNLSSLELGDSALYFCASSVVLGGEAFFGQGTRLTVV.

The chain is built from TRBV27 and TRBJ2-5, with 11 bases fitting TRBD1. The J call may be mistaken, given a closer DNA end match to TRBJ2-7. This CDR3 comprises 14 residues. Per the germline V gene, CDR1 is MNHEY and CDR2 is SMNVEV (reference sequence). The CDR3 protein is CASRTGTGGYEQYF. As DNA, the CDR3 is TGTGCCAGCAGAACCGGGACAGGGGGCTACGAGCAGTACTTC.

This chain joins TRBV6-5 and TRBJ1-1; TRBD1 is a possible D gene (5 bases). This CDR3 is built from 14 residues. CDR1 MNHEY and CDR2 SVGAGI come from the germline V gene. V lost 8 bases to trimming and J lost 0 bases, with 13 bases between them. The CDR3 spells CASRDFFMNTEAFF. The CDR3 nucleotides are TGTGCCAGCCGGGACTTTTTCATGAACACTGAAGCTTTCTTT.

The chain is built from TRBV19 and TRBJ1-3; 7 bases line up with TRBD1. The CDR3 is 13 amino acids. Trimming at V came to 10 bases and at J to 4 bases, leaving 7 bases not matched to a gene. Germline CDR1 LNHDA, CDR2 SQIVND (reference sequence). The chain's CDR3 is CATMGQTGNTIYF. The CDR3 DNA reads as TGTGCCACCATGGGACAGACGGGAAACACCATATATTTT.

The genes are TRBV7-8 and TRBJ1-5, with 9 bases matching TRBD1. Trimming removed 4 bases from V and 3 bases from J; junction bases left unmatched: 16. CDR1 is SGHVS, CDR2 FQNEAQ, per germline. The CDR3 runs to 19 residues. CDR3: CASSSRTGVRVGNNQPQHF. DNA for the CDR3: TGTGCCAGCAGCTCAAGGACAGGGGTAAGAGTTGGTAACAATCAGCCCCAGCATTTT.

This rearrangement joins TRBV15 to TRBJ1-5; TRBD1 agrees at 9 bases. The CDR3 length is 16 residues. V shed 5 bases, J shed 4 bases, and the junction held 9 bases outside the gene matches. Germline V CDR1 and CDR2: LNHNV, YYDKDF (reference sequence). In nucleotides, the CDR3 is TGTGCCACCAGCGACAGAGAACAGGGGGCGAATCAGCCCCAGCATTTT. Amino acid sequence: CATSDREQGANQPQHF.

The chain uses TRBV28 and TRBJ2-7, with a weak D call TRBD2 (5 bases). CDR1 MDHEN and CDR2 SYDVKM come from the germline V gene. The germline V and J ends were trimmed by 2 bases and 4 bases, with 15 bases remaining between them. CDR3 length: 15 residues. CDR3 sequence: CASSLELAFSYEQYF. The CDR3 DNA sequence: TGTGCCAGCAGTTTAGAGCTAGCCTTTTCTTACGAGCAGTACTTC.

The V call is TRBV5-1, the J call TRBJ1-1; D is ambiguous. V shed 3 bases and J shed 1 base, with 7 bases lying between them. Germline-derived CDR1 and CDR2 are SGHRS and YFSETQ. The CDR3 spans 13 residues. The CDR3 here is CASSSTSNTEAFF. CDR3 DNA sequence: TGCGCCAGCAGCTCCACATCGAACACTGAAGCTTTCTTT.

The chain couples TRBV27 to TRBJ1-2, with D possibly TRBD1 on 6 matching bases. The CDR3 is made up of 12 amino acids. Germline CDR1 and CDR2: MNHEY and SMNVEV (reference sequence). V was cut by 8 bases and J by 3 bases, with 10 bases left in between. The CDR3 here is CASRGGHYGYTF. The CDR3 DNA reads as TGTGCCAGCCGGGGGGGCCACTATGGCTACACCTTC.

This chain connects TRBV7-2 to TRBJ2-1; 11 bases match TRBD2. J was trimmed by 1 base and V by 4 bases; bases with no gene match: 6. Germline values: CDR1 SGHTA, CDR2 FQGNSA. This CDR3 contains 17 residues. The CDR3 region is CASSSLAGGRSYNEQFF. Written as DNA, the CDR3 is TGTGCCAGCAGCTCCCTAGCGGGGGGAAGGTCCTACAATGAGCAGTTCTTC.

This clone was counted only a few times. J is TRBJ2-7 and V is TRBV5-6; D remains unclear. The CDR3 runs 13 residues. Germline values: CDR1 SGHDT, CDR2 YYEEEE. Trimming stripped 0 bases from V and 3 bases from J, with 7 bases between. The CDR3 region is CASSLGQNYEQYF. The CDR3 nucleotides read TGTGCCAGCAGCTTGGGGCAGAACTACGAGCAGTACTTC.

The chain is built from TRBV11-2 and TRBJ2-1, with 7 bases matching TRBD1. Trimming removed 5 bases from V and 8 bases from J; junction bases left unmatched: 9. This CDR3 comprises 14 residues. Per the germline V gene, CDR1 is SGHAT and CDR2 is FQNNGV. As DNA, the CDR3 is TGTGCCAGCAGCCTAGGGGGCAGGCGTGATGAGCAGTTCTTC. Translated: CASSLGGRRDEQFF.

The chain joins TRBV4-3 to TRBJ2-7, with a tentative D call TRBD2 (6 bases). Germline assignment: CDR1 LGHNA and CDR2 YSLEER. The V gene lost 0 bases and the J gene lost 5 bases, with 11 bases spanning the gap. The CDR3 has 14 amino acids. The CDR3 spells CASSQDIGGHEQYF. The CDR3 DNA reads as TGCGCCAGCAGCCAAGATATCGGGGGACACGAGCAGTACTTC.

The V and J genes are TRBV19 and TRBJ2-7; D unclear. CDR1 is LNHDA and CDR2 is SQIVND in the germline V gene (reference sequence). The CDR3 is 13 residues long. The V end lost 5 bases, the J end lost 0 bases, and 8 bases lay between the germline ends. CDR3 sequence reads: CASSFGSSYEQYF. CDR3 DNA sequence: TGTGCCAGTAGTTTCGGTAGCTCCTACGAGCAGTACTTC.

The CDR3 nucleotides read TGTGCCAGCATGTCGGGGGCCAACGTCCTGACTTTC. Translated, it gives CASMSGANVLTF. The rearrangement uses TRBV7-8 and TRBJ2-6; D unresolved. The germline CDR1 and CDR2 sequences are SGHVS and FQNEAQ. Trimming took off 7 bases at V and 4 bases at J, with 5 bases between the two ends. The CDR3 totals 12 residues.

CDR3 DNA sequence: TGTGCCAGCAGCTCCGTACAGGGGATGGGCAATGAGCAGTTCTTC. It specifies CASSSVQGMGNEQFF. This chain joins TRBV7-9 and TRBJ2-1; 7 bases match TRBD1. J gave up 6 bases and V 4 bases, and 9 bases lay outside the gene matches. Germline V lookup: CDR1 SEHNR, CDR2 FQNEAQ (reference sequence). The CDR3 extends over 15 amino acids.

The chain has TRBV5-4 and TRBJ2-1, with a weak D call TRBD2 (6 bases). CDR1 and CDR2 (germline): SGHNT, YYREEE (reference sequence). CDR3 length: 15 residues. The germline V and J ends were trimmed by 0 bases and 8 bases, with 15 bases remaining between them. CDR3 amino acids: CASSLVGPGSDEQFF. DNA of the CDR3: TGTGCCAGCAGCTTGGTAGGACCCGGGAGCGATGAGCAGTTCTTC.

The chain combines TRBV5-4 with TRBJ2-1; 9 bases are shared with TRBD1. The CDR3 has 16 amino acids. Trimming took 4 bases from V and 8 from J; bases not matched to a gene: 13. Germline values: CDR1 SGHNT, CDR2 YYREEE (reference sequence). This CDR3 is CASSPKRQGVIDEQFF. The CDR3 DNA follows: TGTGCCAGCAGCCCCAAGCGACAGGGGGTCATAGATGAGCAGTTCTTC.

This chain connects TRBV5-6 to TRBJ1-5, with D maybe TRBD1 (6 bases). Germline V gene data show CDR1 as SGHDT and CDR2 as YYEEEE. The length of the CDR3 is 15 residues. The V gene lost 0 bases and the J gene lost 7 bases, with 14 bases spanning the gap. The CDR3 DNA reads TGTGCCAGCAGCTTGGAGGGGGTACCGGGGCAGCCCCAGCATTTT. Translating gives CASSLEGVPGQPQHF.

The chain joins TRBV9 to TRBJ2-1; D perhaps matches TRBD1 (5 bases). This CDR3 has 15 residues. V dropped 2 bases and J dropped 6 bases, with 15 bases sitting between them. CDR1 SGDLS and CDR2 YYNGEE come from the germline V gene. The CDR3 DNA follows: TGTGCCAGCAGCGTGCTCGCAGGGTTGAGCAATGAGCAGTTCTTC. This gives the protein CASSVLAGLSNEQFF.

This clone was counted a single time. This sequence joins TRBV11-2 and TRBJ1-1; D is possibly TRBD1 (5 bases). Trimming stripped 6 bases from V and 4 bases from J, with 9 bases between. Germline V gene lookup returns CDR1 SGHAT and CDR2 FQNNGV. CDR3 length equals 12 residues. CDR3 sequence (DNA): TGTGCCAGCAGTCACCAGGGCACTGAAGCTTTCTTT. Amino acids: CASSHQGTEAFF.

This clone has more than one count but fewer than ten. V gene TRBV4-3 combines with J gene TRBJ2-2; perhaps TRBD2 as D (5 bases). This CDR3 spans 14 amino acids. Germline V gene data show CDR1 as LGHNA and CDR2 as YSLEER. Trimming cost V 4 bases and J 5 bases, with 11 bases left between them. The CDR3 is CASSLLSGTGELFF. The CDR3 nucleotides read TGCGCCAGCAGCCTCTTAAGCGGAACCGGGGAGCTGTTTTTT.

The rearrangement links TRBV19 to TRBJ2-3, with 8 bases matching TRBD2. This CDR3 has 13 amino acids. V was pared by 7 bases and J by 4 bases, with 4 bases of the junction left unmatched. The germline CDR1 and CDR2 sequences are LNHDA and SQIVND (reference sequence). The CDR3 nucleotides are TGTGCCAGTAATACCGGGGGGGCAGATACGCAGTATTTT. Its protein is CASNTGGADTQYF.

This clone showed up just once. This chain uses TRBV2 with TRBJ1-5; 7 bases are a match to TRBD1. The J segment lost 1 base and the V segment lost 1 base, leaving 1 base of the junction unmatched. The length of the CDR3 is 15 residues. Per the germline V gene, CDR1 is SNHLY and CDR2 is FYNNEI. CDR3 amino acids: CASSEGQGSNQPQHF. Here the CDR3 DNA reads TGTGCCAGCAGTGAAGGACAGGGAAGCAATCAGCCCCAGCATTTT.

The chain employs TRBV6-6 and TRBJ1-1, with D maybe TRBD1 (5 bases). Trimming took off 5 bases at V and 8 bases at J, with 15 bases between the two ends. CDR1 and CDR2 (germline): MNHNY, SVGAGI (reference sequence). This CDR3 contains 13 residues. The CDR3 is CASSHLQASEAFF. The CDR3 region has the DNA TGTGCCAGCAGTCACTTACAGGCTTCGGAAGCTTTCTTT.

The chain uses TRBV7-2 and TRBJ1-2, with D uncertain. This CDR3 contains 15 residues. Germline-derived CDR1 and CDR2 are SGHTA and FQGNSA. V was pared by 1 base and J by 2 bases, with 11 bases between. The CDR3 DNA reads TGTGCCAGCAGCTTAGGAGGGTCCGGGAACTATGGCTACACCTTC. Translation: CASSLGGSGNYGYTF.

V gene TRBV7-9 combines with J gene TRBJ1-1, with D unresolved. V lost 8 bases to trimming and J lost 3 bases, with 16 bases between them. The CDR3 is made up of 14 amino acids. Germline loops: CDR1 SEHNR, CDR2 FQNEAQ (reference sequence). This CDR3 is CASRGSESHTEAFF. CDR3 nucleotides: TGTGCCAGCCGTGGGAGCGAGTCGCACACTGAAGCTTTCTTT.

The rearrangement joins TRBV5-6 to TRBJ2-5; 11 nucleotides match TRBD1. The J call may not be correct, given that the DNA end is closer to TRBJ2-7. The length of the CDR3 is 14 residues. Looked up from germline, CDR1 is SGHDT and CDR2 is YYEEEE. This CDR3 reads CASSTGTGGYEQYF. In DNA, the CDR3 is TGTGCCAGCTCGACCGGGACAGGGGGTTACGAGCAGTACTTC.

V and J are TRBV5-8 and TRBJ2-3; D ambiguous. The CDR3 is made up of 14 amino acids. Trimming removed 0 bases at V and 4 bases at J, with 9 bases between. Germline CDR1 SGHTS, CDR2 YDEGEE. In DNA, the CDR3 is TGTGCCAGCAGCTTGGGGCTAGTTTCAGATACGCAGTATTTT. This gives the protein CASSLGLVSDTQYF. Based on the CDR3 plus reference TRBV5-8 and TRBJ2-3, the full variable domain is EAGVTQSPTHLIKTRGQQATLRCSPISGHTSVYWYQQALGLGLQFLLWYDEGEERNRGNFPPRFSGRQFPNYSSELNVNALELEDSALYLCASSLGLVSDTQYFGPGTRLTVL.

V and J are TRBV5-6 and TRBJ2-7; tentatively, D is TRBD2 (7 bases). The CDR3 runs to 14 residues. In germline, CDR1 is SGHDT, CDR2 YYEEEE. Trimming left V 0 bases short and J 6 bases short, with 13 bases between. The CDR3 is CASSLDRGAGEQYF. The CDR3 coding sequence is TGTGCCAGCAGCTTGGACCGGGGGGCGGGCGAGCAGTACTTC.